One and the same sample provided the 28 T cell receptor beta chains below, sequenced in a study of T cell responses to AZD1222 COVID-19 vaccine. The assay was immunoSEQ multiplex PCR, and TCRdb's table has in-frame clones only and misses some. This table holds 75,000 to 100,000 clones, about 88% found once. Sequenced here: peripheral blood, sampled on day 0 of AZD1222 vaccination. The receptors were sampled from an adult in good health.

The chain joins TRBV10-2 to TRBJ2-3, with D maybe TRBD2 (5 bases). Germline CDR1 WSHSY, CDR2 SAAADI. Trimming left V 8 bases short and J 5 bases short, with 14 bases between. This CDR3 spans 13 amino acids. CDR3 nucleotides: TGCGCCAGCGGCCTTAGCGAGATAGATACGCAGTATTTT. This encodes CASGLSEIDTQYF.

The chain carries TRBV3-1 (or the pseudogene TRBV3-2) and TRBJ2-2; D might be TRBD2 (6 bases). CDR3 length: 15 amino acids. Germline CDR1 LGHDT, CDR2 YNNKEL (reference sequence). V gave up 0 bases and J gave up 7 bases, with 12 bases separating them. The chain's CDR3 is CASSQDWGGGGELFF. The CDR3 DNA follows: TGTGCCAGCAGCCAAGATTGGGGAGGAGGCGGGGAGCTGTTTTTT.

This clone was counted once. This rearrangement joins TRBV20-1 to TRBJ1-6; 8 nucleotides match TRBD1. This CDR3 region has 18 residues. The germline gives CDR1 DFQATT, CDR2 SNEGSKA (reference sequence). V was pared by 3 bases and J by 4 bases, with 14 bases of the junction left unmatched. The CDR3 region has the DNA TGCAGTGCTAGTCCTCCGGGACAGGCGATACTTTATAATTCACCCCTCCACTTT. The encoded protein is CSASPPGQAILYNSPLHF.

Of note for this clone: At one of its ends the junction is not consistent with the germline gene, which may arise from a read error. The chain has TRBV27 and TRBJ1-1; 7 bases are shared with TRBD1. The CDR3 contains 16 residues. Germline values: CDR1 MNHEY, CDR2 SMNVEV (reference sequence). As DNA, the CDR3 is TGTGCCAGCAGCCCCCCCTACCGACAGGGAAACATTGAAGCTTTCTTT. Translation gives CASSPPYRQGNIEAFF.

CDR3 in amino acids: CASAGQGYQPQHF. The CDR3 DNA reads as TGTGCCAGCGCGGGACAGGGATATCAGCCCCAGCATTTT. This chain links TRBV6-5 with TRBJ1-5; 9 nucleotides align to TRBD1. J was trimmed by 5 bases and V by 8 bases; bases with no gene match: 4. Germline V lookup: CDR1 MNHEY, CDR2 SVGAGI. CDR3 length: 13 amino acids.

The chain couples TRBV7-2 to TRBJ1-1; 9 nucleotides match TRBD1. Looked up from germline, CDR1 is SGHTA and CDR2 is FQGNSA. The CDR3 spans 14 residues. The J segment lost 4 bases and the V segment lost 3 bases, leaving 3 bases of the junction unmatched. The CDR3 coding sequence is TGTGCCAGCAGCTTCGTGACAGGGGGCACTGAAGCTTTCTTT. As protein: CASSFVTGGTEAFF. Full variable domain (remainder filled in from reference TRBV7-2 and TRBJ1-1): GAGVSQSPSNKVTEKGKDVELRCDPISGHTALYWYRQSLGQGLEFLIYFQGNSAPDKSGLPSDRFSAERTGGSVSTLTIQRTQQEDSAVYLCASSFVTGGTEAFFGQGTRLTVV.

This clone was recorded once. The chain employs TRBV6-1 and TRBJ1-6; TRBD1 might be the D (6 bases). The CDR3 length is 16 residues. Germline values: CDR1 MNHNS, CDR2 SASEGT. V lost 0 bases and J lost 11, with 17 bases in between. In nucleotides, the CDR3 is TGTGCCAGCAGTGAAGCGGGTTATTGGGGGCCGGCACCCCTCCACTTT. Protein product: CASSEAGYWGPAPLHF.

The chain employs TRBV4-2 and TRBJ1-1, with D uncertain. The germline CDR1 and CDR2 sequences are LGHNA and YNFKEQ. This CDR3 has 13 amino acids. Trimming took off 0 bases at V and 0 bases at J, with 2 bases between the two ends. The CDR3 loop is CASSQDMNTEAFF. The CDR3 nucleotides read TGTGCCAGCAGCCAAGACATGAACACTGAAGCTTTCTTT.

In this sample, this clone turned up once. The gene calls are TRBV6-6 and TRBJ1-4; 8 positions match TRBD1. Germline assignment: CDR1 MNHNY and CDR2 SVGAGI (reference sequence). The CDR3 extends over 15 amino acids. Losses at the gene ends were 2 bases for V and 7 bases for J; bases not matched to a gene: 6. The CDR3: CASSYGTGGGEKLFF. The CDR3, as DNA: TGTGCCAGCAGTTACGGTACAGGGGGAGGTGAAAAACTGTTTTTT.

V gene TRBV19 combines with J gene TRBJ2-2, with 7 bases matching TRBD1. This CDR3 is 15 amino acids long. Trimming removed 7 bases from V and 1 base from J; junction bases left unmatched: 6. Germline V gene data show CDR1 as LNHDA and CDR2 as SQIVND (reference sequence). In nucleotides, the CDR3 is TGTGCCAGTAAAGCGAGGACAGGGAACACCGGGGAGCTGTTTTTT. This gives the protein CASKARTGNTGELFF.

The rearrangement links TRBV11-2 to TRBJ2-1, with 11 bases identical to TRBD1. The J segment lost 2 bases and the V segment lost 0 bases, leaving 0 bases of the junction unmatched. The CDR3 sequence is 16 residues long. Germline CDR1 SGHAT, CDR2 FQNNGV. CDR3 sequence: CASSLEGQGAYNEQFF. Written as DNA, the CDR3 is TGTGCCAGCAGCTTAGAGGGACAGGGGGCCTACAATGAGCAGTTCTTC. The complete variable domain, with remaining parts taken from reference TRBV11-2 and TRBJ2-1, reads EAGVAQSPRYKIIEKRQSVAFWCNPISGHATLYWYQQILGQGPKLLIQFQNNGVVDDSQLPKDRFSAERLKGVDSTLKIQPAKLEDSAVYLCASSLEGQGAYNEQFFGPGTRLTVL.

V usage is TRBV7-2 and J usage is TRBJ2-1; 9 nucleotides agree with TRBD2. Germline V gene data show CDR1 as SGHTA and CDR2 as FQGNSA. CDR3 length: 14 residues. V lost 5 bases, J lost 4 bases, and 3 bases stayed unmatched. The CDR3 DNA is TGTGCCAGCAGCCAGGGACTAGCTTACAATGAGCAGTTCTTC. Its protein is CASSQGLAYNEQFF. Full variable domain (remainder filled in from reference TRBV7-2 and TRBJ2-1): GAGVSQSPSNKVTEKGKDVELRCDPISGHTALYWYRQSLGQGLEFLIYFQGNSAPDKSGLPSDRFSAERTGGSVSTLTIQRTQQEDSAVYLCASSQGLAYNEQFFGPGTRLTVL.

V is TRBV7-8 and J is TRBJ1-4; the match to TRBD1 covers 8 bases. V lost 5 bases and J lost 3; bases outside the gene matches: 5. Germline loops: CDR1 SGHVS, CDR2 FQNEAQ. This CDR3 is built from 15 residues. In DNA, the CDR3 is TGTGCCAGCAGCCCAGGACAGGGTTCTAATGAAAAACTGTTTTTT. It specifies CASSPGQGSNEKLFF.

The chain joins TRBV3-1 (or the pseudogene TRBV3-2) to TRBJ2-3, with 8 bases aligning to TRBD1. The CDR3 loop spans 14 amino acids. Germline CDR1 is LGHDT and CDR2 is YNNKEL (reference sequence). Losses at the gene ends were 1 base for V and 4 bases for J; bases not matched to a gene: 1. The CDR3 region is CASSQAGGPDTQYF. The DNA for the CDR3 is TGTGCCAGCAGCCAAGCAGGGGGCCCAGATACGCAGTATTTT.

The rearrangement uses TRBV28 and TRBJ1-6, with D tentatively TRBD1 (5 bases). The CDR3 totals 15 residues. V lost 6 bases, J lost 10 bases, and 19 bases lay in between. Per the germline V gene, CDR1 is MDHEN and CDR2 is SYDVKM. CDR3 residues: CASRGSQGVGSPLHF. The CDR3 nucleotides read TGTGCCAGCAGGGGGTCTCAGGGCGTTGGGTCACCCCTCCACTTT.

This clone has a handful of counts. The chain carries TRBV12-3 or TRBV12-4 and TRBJ1-2; weak D call: TRBD1 (5 bases). V gave up 8 bases and J gave up 8 bases, with 18 bases separating them. The CDR3 contains 13 residues. The CDR3 DNA reads TGTGCCAGCGGCCGGGACGCCCTTGGGGGCTACACCTTC. Protein product: CASGRDALGGYTF.

This clone was recorded once. The rearrangement uses TRBV4-3 and TRBJ2-3; TRBD2 is a possible D gene (6 bases). This CDR3 contains 15 residues. Germline values: CDR1 LGHNA, CDR2 YSLEER. Trimming left V 4 bases short and J 9 bases short, with 20 bases between. This chain's CDR3 is CASSPEPGLALTQYF. The CDR3 nucleotides read TGCGCCAGCAGCCCTGAACCGGGACTCGCTCTAACGCAGTATTTT.

The gene calls are TRBV7-2 and TRBJ2-1; D gene unclear. Germline CDR1 reads SGHTA; CDR2 reads FQGNSA. The CDR3 has 16 amino acids. The germline V and J ends were trimmed by 10 bases and 0 bases, with 19 bases remaining between them. CDR3 nucleotides: TGTGCCACTCACCAAAGGACGAAAAGCTCCTACAATGAGCAGTTCTTC. This codes for CATHQRTKSSYNEQFF.

This clone was counted a single time. The chain recombines TRBV11-1 with TRBJ2-7; D ambiguous. V was clipped by 3 bases and J by 3 bases, with 6 bases between them. This CDR3 comprises 12 residues. Germline CDR1 reads SGHAT; CDR2 reads FQDESV (reference sequence). The CDR3 DNA follows: TGTGCCAGCAGCTTTGATCGCTACGAGCAGTACTTC. Translation gives CASSFDRYEQYF. Full variable domain (remainder filled in from reference TRBV11-1 and TRBJ2-7): EAEVAQSPRYKITEKSQAVAFWCDPISGHATLYWYRQILGQGPELLVQFQDESVVDDSQLPKDRFSAERLKGVDSTLKIQPAELGDSAMYLCASSFDRYEQYFGPGTRLTVT.

V gene TRBV3-1 (or the pseudogene TRBV3-2) combines with J gene TRBJ1-5; D is perhaps TRBD1 (6 bases). This CDR3 spans 16 amino acids. Germline CDR1 and CDR2: LGHDT and YNNKEL (reference sequence). The V end was cut by 10 bases, the J end by 4 bases, with 23 bases between. The CDR3 DNA reads as TGTGCCAACAGGGAACGGGCTTGGGAACGAAATCAGCCCCAGCATTTT. As protein: CANRERAWERNQPQHF.

This CDR3 is CASSGPEGETQYF. CDR3 sequence (DNA): TGTGCCAGCAGCGGGCCCGAGGGGGAGACCCAGTACTTC. V and J are TRBV5-5 and TRBJ2-5; D is tentatively TRBD1 or TRBD2 (5 bases each). Germline CDR1 reads SGHKS; CDR2 reads YYEKEE (reference sequence). The CDR3 is 13 amino acids. V was pared by 4 bases and J by 5 bases, with 12 bases between.

This clone was seen a single time. The chain uses TRBV6-5 and TRBJ1-4; D is undetermined. Trimming left V 3 bases short and J 8 bases short, with 19 bases between. Germline-derived CDR1 and CDR2 are MNHEY and SVGAGI. CDR3 length equals 16 residues. The CDR3 region is CASSYSGFGGIEKLFF. Written as DNA, the CDR3 is TGTGCCAGCAGTTATTCGGGGTTCGGAGGCATCGAAAAACTGTTTTTT.

J is TRBJ1-3 and V is TRBV7-8; D perhaps matches TRBD1 (5 bases). V gave up 3 bases and J gave up 1 base, with 10 bases separating them. Germline V lookup: CDR1 SGHVS, CDR2 FQNEAQ. The length of the CDR3 is 15 residues. The CDR3 loop reads CASSFVGASGNTIYF. CDR3 DNA sequence: TGTGCCAGCAGCTTTGTAGGGGCATCTGGAAACACCATATATTTT.

The V gene is TRBV6-2 or TRBV6-3, the J gene TRBJ1-6; TRBD1 matches 10 bases. The V gene end was trimmed by 5 bases and the J gene end by 7 bases; junction bases not matched to a gene: 8. Germline V gene data show CDR1 as MNHEY and CDR2 as SVGEGT. This CDR3 has 16 residues. The CDR3 protein is CASSPRTGGKNSPLHF. In DNA, the CDR3 is TGTGCCAGCAGTCCGCGGACAGGGGGAAAGAATTCACCCCTCCACTTT.

The chain uses TRBV2 and TRBJ2-2; the D gene is possibly TRBD1 (6 bases). The germline V and J ends were trimmed by 6 bases and 2 bases, with 7 bases remaining between them. From germline, CDR1 is SNHLY and CDR2 FYNNEI. The CDR3 sequence is 13 residues long. The CDR3 sequence: CASRGANTGELFF. CDR3 DNA: TGTGCCAGCAGGGGGGCTAACACCGGGGAGCTGTTTTTT.

CDR3 DNA: TGTGCCAGCAGTAACACTAAGGGGACCAATCAGCCCCAGCATTTT. Residues: CASSNTKGTNQPQHF. V gene TRBV6-5 combines with J gene TRBJ1-5; a possible D gene is TRBD1 (5 bases). Trimming cost V 5 bases and J 3 bases, with 14 bases left between them. The length of the CDR3 is 15 residues. In germline, CDR1 is MNHEY, CDR2 SVGAGI.

V and J are TRBV28 and TRBJ2-7, with D maybe TRBD1 (5 bases). V lost 5 bases and J lost 4, with 9 bases in between. The CDR3 is made up of 12 amino acids. The germline CDR1 and CDR2 sequences are MDHEN and SYDVKM. Here the CDR3 DNA reads TGTGCCAGCAGTCGAGACAGTTACGAGCAGTACTTC. This codes for CASSRDSYEQYF.

This chain connects TRBV6-6 to TRBJ1-2; 7 nucleotides align to TRBD1. V trimming: 4 bases; J trimming: 4 bases; junction bases outside the gene matches: 6. From germline, CDR1 is MNHNY and CDR2 SVGAGI (reference sequence). This CDR3 has 14 residues. The CDR3 nucleotides are TGTGCCAGCAGTTCCGGGACAGCGGCCTATGGCTACACCTTC. It specifies CASSSGTAAYGYTF.